A single sample gave rise to the 14 T cell receptor beta chains below, sequenced in a study of blood T cell repertoires in COVID-19. Clones were sequenced by immunoSEQ multiplex PCR, and TCRdb holds only the in-frame ones, with some missing. The repertoire consists of about 180,000 clones, with roughly 90% occurring once and the leading ten covering roughly 1.2%. Sample: PBMCs or T cells enriched from blood (not recorded which). The receptors stem from a human donor with acute COVID-19. The donor label of this sample is uncertain.

This chain links TRBV2 with TRBJ2-3; 8 bases fit TRBD2. Germline V gene lookup returns CDR1 SNHLY and CDR2 FYNNEI. The CDR3 covers 15 residues. Trimming took 1 base from V and 6 from J; bases not matched to a gene: 6. In DNA, the CDR3 is TGTGCCAGCAGTGAAGGGACGGGGGGGCCGGATACGCAGTATTTT. As protein: CASSEGTGGPDTQYF.

In this sample, this clone turned up a few times. The CDR3 region is CASGRRGAETQYF. In DNA, the CDR3 is TGTGCTAGTGGAAGACGTGGGGCAGAGACCCAGTACTTC. The rearrangement uses TRBV12-5 and TRBJ2-5; a possible D gene is TRBD1 (5 bases). V shed 6 bases and J shed 4 bases, with 12 bases lying between them. The CDR3 loop spans 13 amino acids. The V gene's germline CDR1 is LGHNT and CDR2 FRNRAP.

This chain links TRBV20-1 with TRBJ2-7; 9 bases are shared with TRBD2. The J segment lost 1 base and the V segment lost 3 bases, leaving 4 bases of the junction unmatched. CDR1 and CDR2 (germline): DFQATT, SNEGSKA (reference sequence). The CDR3 is made up of 14 amino acids. CDR3 sequence reads: CSASSGGVSYEQYF. DNA of the CDR3: TGCAGTGCTAGTAGCGGGGGAGTATCCTACGAGCAGTACTTC.

The rearrangement uses TRBV11-2 and TRBJ2-5; D unclear. This CDR3 is built from 14 residues. In germline, CDR1 is SGHAT, CDR2 FQNNGV. With 3 bases removed from V and 5 bases from J, the gap between germline ends came to 13 bases. The CDR3: CASSFPPPQETQYF. In DNA, the CDR3 is TGTGCCAGCAGCTTCCCCCCCCCTCAGGAGACCCAGTACTTC.

The chain combines TRBV11-1 with TRBJ2-5; the match to TRBD2 covers 8 bases. Trimming took 4 bases from V and 5 from J; bases not matched to a gene: 6. CDR1 is SGHAT, CDR2 FQDESV, per germline (reference sequence). This CDR3 spans 14 amino acids. The CDR3 nucleotides are TGTGCCAGCAGCTCTGGGACTAGAAGGGAGACCCAGTACTTC. Encoded protein: CASSSGTRRETQYF.

The CDR3 DNA is TGTGCCAGCAAAAAGGGGCCAGTACACACTGAAGCTTTCTTT. Translated, it gives CASKKGPVHTEAFF. The J gene is TRBJ1-1, the V gene TRBV11-1; a possible D gene is TRBD1 (5 bases). The CDR3 sequence is 14 residues long. Germline loops: CDR1 SGHAT, CDR2 FQDESV (reference sequence). Between the trimmed V and J ends, which lost 7 bases and 3 bases, there was a span of 15 bases.

This chain links TRBV6-2 or TRBV6-3 with TRBJ1-1, with D perhaps TRBD1 (6 bases). Germline CDR1 reads MNHEY; CDR2 reads SVGEGT. Trimming cost V 3 bases and J 0 bases, with 26 bases left between them. This CDR3 is 20 amino acids long. In nucleotides, the CDR3 is TGTGCCAGCAGTTATCAGTTCCTGGACAGAAAGCGGGGGATGAACACTGAAGCTTTCTTT. As protein: CASSYQFLDRKRGMNTEAFF.

The CDR3 reads CASSWEQGSYEQYF. In DNA, the CDR3 is TGTGCCAGCAGTTGGGAACAGGGTTCCTACGAGCAGTACTTC. V is TRBV6-5 and J is TRBJ2-7; weak D call: TRBD1 (6 bases). Germline CDR1 reads MNHEY; CDR2 reads SVGAGI. Trimming took off 4 bases at V and 1 base at J, with 11 bases between the two ends. This CDR3 contains 14 residues.

The V and J genes are TRBV7-8 and TRBJ2-5; 8 bases align to TRBD2. Germline assignment: CDR1 SGHVS and CDR2 FQNEAQ. Unmatched junction bases numbered 14, after V lost 9 bases and J lost 5 bases. The CDR3 covers 15 residues. This chain's CDR3 is CASKRGRLRYETQYF. The CDR3 DNA reads TGTGCCAGTAAGCGGGGGCGCCTACGATACGAGACCCAGTACTTC.

The gene calls are TRBV20-1 and TRBJ2-7; TRBD2 might be the D (5 bases). CDR1 and CDR2 (germline): DFQATT, SNEGSKA (reference sequence). The CDR3 totals 14 residues. V was pared by 3 bases and J by 7 bases, with 19 bases between. CDR3 loop: CSASAHGMASEQYF. DNA for the CDR3: TGCAGTGCTAGTGCGCACGGGATGGCGTCAGAGCAGTACTTC.

The gene calls are TRBV5-4 and TRBJ1-2, with TRBD1 identical over 8 bases. Germline CDR1 is SGHNT and CDR2 is YYREEE (reference sequence). CDR3 length equals 15 residues. With V trimmed by 5 bases and J by 4 bases, 10 bases remained unmatched. CDR3 region: CASRGPGQALYGYTF. CDR3 nucleotides: TGTGCCAGCAGGGGTCCGGGACAGGCCCTCTATGGCTACACCTTC.

The V and J genes are TRBV11-2 and TRBJ1-3, with D perhaps matching TRBD1 (5 bases). This CDR3 spans 17 amino acids. The germline CDR1 and CDR2 sequences are SGHAT and FQNNGV. The V end was cut by 5 bases, the J end by 0 bases, with 17 bases between. The CDR3 region is CASSPGGYQSSGNTIYF. Here the CDR3 DNA reads TGTGCCAGCAGCCCCGGGGGGTACCAGAGCTCTGGAAACACCATATATTTT.

This clone was found once. This chain joins TRBV19 and TRBJ2-3, with a tentative D call TRBD1 (5 bases). Germline values: CDR1 LNHDA, CDR2 SQIVND (reference sequence). This CDR3 has 14 residues. With 5 bases removed from V and 4 bases from J, the gap between germline ends came to 13 bases. CDR3 nucleotides: TGTGCCAGTAGTTCCTCTGGGGCCGCAGATACGCAGTATTTT. Amino acids: CASSSSGAADTQYF.

The chain links TRBV9 to TRBJ2-3; TRBD1 is a possible D gene (6 bases). Germline values: CDR1 SGDLS, CDR2 YYNGEE. Trimming stripped 4 bases from V and 2 bases from J, with 14 bases between. The CDR3 runs to 15 residues. CDR3 DNA: TGTGCCAGCAGCCTAGGGGGAGATACCACAGATACGCAGTATTTT. Its protein is CASSLGGDTTDTQYF.